These T cell receptor beta chains were read from a single sample in a study of T cell responses to AZD1222 COVID-19 vaccine. Produced via immunoSEQ multiplex PCR; TCRdb's table is partial and in-frame only. The sample contains more than 110,000 clones, about nine tenths of which appear only once. The source material was peripheral blood, sampled on day 0 of AZD1222 vaccination. The receptors here all came from an adult in good health. Each CDR3 is given without its conserved first and last residue. Each record gives: clone size, V gene, CDR3 protein. Size values are once, few and many counts, or a class for expanded clones, and some rows have none.

NA | TRBV11-2 | ASSLDPTYEQY
NA | TRBV29-1 | SVEDDSPSGYGYT
NA | TRBV19 | ASSNPGGRNTGELF
NA | TRBV19 | ASSIVREPREQY
NA | TRBV6-5 | ASSTLGGTEAF
NA | TRBV19 | ASSIGPGSSYEQY
NA | TRBV14 | ASSVGLAVLQETQY
NA | TRBV27 | ASSPVGHEQF
NA | TRBV10-3 | AISPGQGVFGNTIY
NA | TRBV13 | ASSLQGAAKAEAF
NA | TRBV18 | ASSPRGNLAKNIQY
NA | TRBV30 | AWSTGYEQY
NA | TRBV12-3/TRBV12-4 | ASSFSWVDEQY
NA | TRBV4-1 | ASSPVGSGGGRDEQF
NA | TRBV7-3 | ASSSQRDSTDTQY
NA | TRBV25-1 | ASCESGRSYEQY
many | TRBV30 | AWSSLTVNTEAF
NA | TRBV11-3 | ASSPQRLAGITDTQY
NA | TRBV6-5 | ASRTSGGAPGELF
NA | TRBV29-1 | SVDRSVPYEQF